The 20 T cell receptor beta chains reported below all come from one sample, sequenced in a study of blood T cell repertoires in COVID-19. Produced via immunoSEQ multiplex PCR; TCRdb's table is partial and in-frame only. The sample lists 170,000 or so clones; around nine tenths were seen once. The sequenced material came from peripheral blood. The source of these receptors is a man aged 35-49 years with active or convalescent COVID-19.

This clone was seen just once. V and J are TRBV27 and TRBJ1-2; 8 nucleotides align to TRBD1. V shed 3 bases and J 3 bases; nucleotides not matched to a gene: 3. This CDR3 comprises 14 residues. From germline, CDR1 is MNHEY and CDR2 SMNVEV (reference sequence). CDR3 bases: TGTGCCAGCAGTTTCACAGGGGGGGACTATGGCTACACCTTC. Translation: CASSFTGGDYGYTF.

The chain links TRBV6-2 or TRBV6-3 to TRBJ2-7; D gene ambiguous. The germline gives CDR1 MNHEY, CDR2 SVGEGT. V was clipped by 0 bases and J by 5 bases, with 8 bases between them. This CDR3 comprises 13 residues. CDR3 sequence: CASSYSRSDEQYF. CDR3 in DNA: TGTGCCAGCAGTTACTCGAGGTCTGACGAGCAGTACTTC.

This clone occurred a few times. The chain carries TRBV10-3 and TRBJ1-5, with D possibly being TRBD1 (6 bases). V dropped 11 bases and J dropped 3 bases, with 20 bases sitting between them. This CDR3 has 15 amino acids. The germline V gene has CDR1 ENHRY and CDR2 SYGVKD. The CDR3 protein is CAVSVGSGDNQPQHF. The CDR3, as DNA: TGTGCCGTATCAGTTGGGTCAGGGGACAATCAGCCCCAGCATTTT.

This sequence joins TRBV7-6 and TRBJ2-5; 9 bases align to TRBD1. From germline, CDR1 is SGHVS and CDR2 FNYEAQ. J was trimmed by 2 bases and V by 0 bases; bases with no gene match: 4. The CDR3 length is 16 residues. DNA for the CDR3: TGTGCCAGCAGCTTAGCGGGACAGGGACTACAAGAGACCCAGTACTTC. Protein product: CASSLAGQGLQETQYF.

This chain connects TRBV27 to TRBJ2-7; TRBD1 is a possible D gene (5 bases). The CDR3 sequence is 14 residues long. Germline V gives CDR1 MNHEY, CDR2 SMNVEV (reference sequence). Trimming removed 2 bases at V and 2 bases at J, with 10 bases between. Here the CDR3 reads CASSLKGRAYEQYF. The CDR3 DNA is TGTGCCAGCAGTTTAAAAGGCAGGGCCTACGAGCAGTACTTC.

The gene calls are TRBV30 and TRBJ2-2; maybe TRBD2 (5 bases). The germline V and J ends were trimmed by 4 bases and 0 bases, with 6 bases remaining between them. There are 13 residues in the CDR3. The germline V gene has CDR1 GTSNPN and CDR2 SVGIG (reference sequence). CDR3: CAWTGANTGELFF. CDR3 sequence (DNA): TGTGCCTGGACCGGGGCGAACACCGGGGAGCTGTTTTTT.

This clone is a singleton in its sample. The genes are TRBV27 and TRBJ2-7; possibly TRBD2 for D (5 bases). The CDR3 extends over 13 amino acids. Germline lookup yields CDR1 MNHEY and CDR2 SMNVEV (reference sequence). V was cut by 6 bases and J by 3 bases, with 12 bases left in between. CDR3 in amino acids: CASSQGSLYEQYF. CDR3 sequence (DNA): TGTGCCAGCAGCCAAGGGAGTCTCTACGAGCAGTACTTC.

In its sample, this clone was seen once. This chain's CDR3 is CASSLTSGGYEQYF. The CDR3 bases are TGTGCCAGCAGCTTAACAAGCGGGGGTTACGAGCAGTACTTC. This chain connects TRBV7-9 to TRBJ2-7, with 8 nucleotides matching TRBD2. From germline, CDR1 is SEHNR and CDR2 FQNEAQ (reference sequence). This CDR3 is 14 amino acids long. V dropped 2 bases and J dropped 4; count of bases not matched to a gene: 4.

The rearrangement links TRBV14 to TRBJ1-2; 9 nucleotides agree with TRBD1. The V segment lost 3 bases and the J segment 6 bases; nucleotides outside the gene matches: 11. The CDR3 is 16 amino acids. CDR1 is SGHDN, CDR2 FVKESK, per germline. The DNA of the CDR3 is TGTGCCAGCAGCCATAGTTCTCGACAGGGGGTAGATGGCTACACCTTC. This encodes CASSHSSRQGVDGYTF.

The CDR3: CASSQDPRTSGQETQYF. CDR3 DNA sequence: TGTGCCAGCAGCCAAGACCCTAGGACTAGCGGGCAAGAGACCCAGTACTTC. J is TRBJ2-5 and V is TRBV4-2; TRBD2 aligns across 11 bases. CDR1 and CDR2 from the germline V gene are LGHNA and YNFKEQ. V lost 0 bases and J lost 2; bases outside the gene matches: 5. The CDR3 sequence is 17 residues long.

The CDR3 protein is CASSVGTGALGYGYTF. CDR3 DNA sequence: TGTGCCAGCAGCGTGGGGACAGGGGCCCTAGGCTATGGCTACACCTTC. The rearrangement joins TRBV5-4 to TRBJ1-2, with 10 bases lining up with TRBD1. With V trimmed by 4 bases and J by 4 bases, 10 bases remained unmatched. CDR3 length: 16 amino acids. The germline V gene has CDR1 SGHNT and CDR2 YYREEE (reference sequence).

This clone was observed a handful of times. The chain employs TRBV30 and TRBJ1-3; D remains unclear. The V end was cut by 0 bases, the J end by 3 bases, with 9 bases between. The CDR3 loop spans 14 amino acids. Germline V gives CDR1 GTSNPN, CDR2 SVGIG (reference sequence). DNA for the CDR3: TGTGCCTGGAGTGTGGCGGTGGTTGGAAACACCATATATTTT. Translating gives CAWSVAVVGNTIYF.

This clone was counted between two and nine times. The CDR3 DNA reads as TGTGCCAGCAGCCAATATTCTTCAGGACTATCCCTCTACGAGCAGTACTTC. Amino acids: CASSQYSSGLSLYEQYF. The rearrangement uses TRBV3-1 (or the pseudogene TRBV3-2) and TRBJ2-7; tentative D call: TRBD2 (6 bases). V was cut by 2 bases and J by 3 bases, with 20 bases left in between. From germline, CDR1 is LGHDT and CDR2 YNNKEL (reference sequence). The CDR3 is made up of 17 amino acids.

The chain carries TRBV5-1 and TRBJ1-2; TRBD1 aligns across 9 bases. Germline trimming cut 3 bases from V and 6 bases from J; bases unmatched to any gene: 3. This CDR3 contains 13 residues. CDR1 SGHRS and CDR2 YFSETQ come from the germline V gene. The CDR3 nucleotides read TGCGCCAGCAGCTGGGACAGGGCAGATGGCTACACCTTC. This sequence encodes CASSWDRADGYTF.

The rearrangement uses TRBV28 and TRBJ1-1; the D gene is possibly TRBD1 (6 bases). The V end lost 6 bases, the J end lost 8 bases, and 16 bases lay between the germline ends. Per germline, CDR1 MDHEN and CDR2 SYDVKM. The CDR3 runs 13 residues. The CDR3: CASRQGWAGEAFF. The CDR3 DNA sequence: TGTGCCAGCAGACAGGGATGGGCAGGGGAAGCTTTCTTT. Filled out from reference TRBV28 and TRBJ1-1, the complete variable domain reads DVKVTQSSRYLVKRTGEKVFLECVQDMDHENMFWYRQDPGLGLRLIYFSYDVKMKEKGDIPEGYSVSREKKERFSLILESASTNQTSMYLCASRQGWAGEAFFGQGTRLTVV.

This chain links TRBV7-9 with TRBJ2-1, with 10 bases lining up with TRBD2. The V gene end was trimmed by 1 base and the J gene end by 6 bases; junction bases not matched to a gene: 9. The CDR3 consists of 17 residues. Germline V CDR1 and CDR2: SEHNR, FQNEAQ (reference sequence). The CDR3 DNA follows: TGTGCCAGCAGCTTAGGGGCCCAGCGGGGGGGCTCCAATGAGCAGTTCTTC. This sequence encodes CASSLGAQRGGSNEQFF.

The chain couples TRBV5-1 to TRBJ1-1, with 7 nucleotides matching TRBD1. The CDR3 loop spans 14 amino acids. The germline V gene has CDR1 SGHRS and CDR2 YFSETQ. With 4 bases clipped from V and 3 bases from J, the junction kept 6 bases outside the gene matches. Here the CDR3 DNA reads TGCGCCAGCAGCGCGGCCGGGACAGACACTGAAGCTTTCTTT. Translated: CASSAAGTDTEAFF.

This chain joins TRBV7-8 and TRBJ1-2; D is ambiguous. The V gene's germline CDR1 is SGHVS and CDR2 FQNEAQ. CDR3 length: 15 residues. Trimming stripped 3 bases from V and 2 bases from J, with 13 bases between. CDR3 protein: CASSFGGRENYGYTF. The CDR3 DNA is TGTGCCAGCAGCTTCGGAGGGCGCGAGAACTATGGCTACACCTTC.

The chain combines TRBV23-1 with TRBJ2-2; a possible D gene is TRBD1 (5 bases). TRBV23-1 qualifies as an ORF whose function is uncertain. CDR3 length: 21 residues. V was shortened by 0 bases and J by 6 bases, with 29 bases between the two germline ends. The CDR3 spells CASSQSQRTHNLDEYPGELFF. The CDR3 DNA reads as TGCGCCAGCAGTCAATCGCAAAGGACACACAACCTAGACGAGTACCCCGGGGAGCTGTTTTTT.

This rearrangement joins TRBV7-9 to TRBJ2-3; 13 bases line up with TRBD2. Germline V CDR1 and CDR2: SEHNR, FQNEAQ (reference sequence). V shed 4 bases, J shed 3 bases, and the junction held 4 bases outside the gene matches. This CDR3 has 16 residues. CDR3 coding DNA: TGTGCCAGCAGCTCGGGACTAGCGGGGACTACAGATACGCAGTATTTT. Encoded protein: CASSSGLAGTTDTQYF.